A selection of T cell receptor beta chains follows, all from one sample in a study of blood T cells in healthy people across ages. TCRdb re-called the 5' RACE reads through MiXCR, storing one row per CDR3 protein. The sample carries approximately 800,000 distinct CDR3 sequences, less than 60% recorded once. Source material: blood. Source of these receptors: a man older than 75 in good health. Both conserved end residues are part of each CDR3. A D gene is named only where the DNA matches it firmly. Size is stated for part of the rows, as once, few or many counts, or as a class when the clone is expanded.

>NA|TRBV5-1|TRBJ2-3|NA
CASSWTLGTDTQYF
TGCGCCAGCAGCTGGACCTTAGGGACAGATACGCAGTATTTT
>TRBD1|TRBV20-1|TRBJ2-1|few
CSASEQGAPGEQFF
TGCAGTGCTAGTGAGCAGGGGGCGCCGGGTGAGCAGTTCTTC
>NA|TRBV24-1|TRBJ1-5|once
CATSDAGAYQPQHF
TGTGCCACCAGTGATGCGGGGGCATATCAGCCCCAGCATTTT
>NA|TRBV7-6|TRBJ1-1|NA
CASSFGVQKNTEAFF
TGTGCCAGCAGCTTCGGTGTTCAGAAGAACACTGAAGCTTTCTTT
>TRBD2|TRBV27|TRBJ2-5|once
CASSLGSSGFQETQYF
TGTGCCAGCAGTTTGGGGTCTAGCGGCTTCCAAGAGACCCAGTACTTC
>NA|TRBV3-1|TRBJ2-3|NA
CASSQGVSSRQDTQYF
TGTGCCAGCAGCCAAGGGGTATCTAGCAGGCAAGATACGCAGTATTTT
>TRBD1|TRBV12-3/TRBV12-4|TRBJ1-2|few
CASSPDREYGYTF
TGTGCCAGCAGTCCTGACAGGGAATATGGCTACACCTTC
>TRBD1|TRBV27|TRBJ1-1|NA
CASSLNPGGQTEAFF
TGTGCCAGCAGTTTAAACCCAGGGGGTCAGACTGAAGCTTTCTTT
>NA|TRBV20-1|TRBJ1-1|NA
CSARDWVAGNTEAFF
TGCAGTGCTAGAGACTGGGTAGCAGGGAACACTGAAGCTTTCTTT
>TRBD1|TRBV20-1|TRBJ1-4|few
CSVSNRDRDEKLFF
TGCAGTGTCAGCAACCGGGACAGGGATGAAAAACTGTTTTTT
>NA|TRBV18|TRBJ2-7|many
CASSPPISSPYEQYF
TGTGCCAGCTCACCACCGATCAGCTCACCCTACGAGCAGTACTTC
>NA|TRBV20-1|TRBJ1-6|few
CSAREGVHSPLHF
TGCAGTGCTAGAGAAGGGGTGCATTCACCCCTCCACTTT
>NA|TRBV11-2|TRBJ1-3|NA
CASSLEGAQDTIYF
TGTGCCAGCAGCTTAGAGGGAGCCCAGGACACCATATATTTT
>TRBD2|TRBV7-8|TRBJ2-4|NA
CASSLNVIAGGAKNIQYF
TGTGCCAGCAGCCTCAACGTTATAGCGGGAGGAGCCAAAAACATTCAGTACTTC
>TRBD2|TRBV12-3/TRBV12-4|TRBJ2-5|NA
CASSFRREGDGRYF
TGTGCCAGCAGTTTTAGGCGGGAGGGCGATGGGAGGTACTTC
>NA|TRBV4-3|TRBJ1-2|few
CASSQDRATIDGYTF
TGCGCCAGCAGCCAAGATCGGGCAACCATCGATGGCTACACCTTC
>NA|TRBV25-1|TRBJ2-3|few
CASSPQGRNTDTQYF
TGTGCCAGCAGCCCTCAGGGGAGAAACACAGATACGCAGTATTTT
>TRBD1|TRBV5-5|TRBJ2-1|many
CASSFATGGYNEQFF
TGTGCCAGCAGCTTCGCTACAGGGGGCTACAATGAGCAGTTCTTC
>NA|TRBV6-6|TRBJ2-1|NA
CASTSGTVTRGEQFF
TGTGCCAGCACCTCCGGGACGGTAACCCGCGGTGAGCAGTTCTTC
>NA|TRBV9|TRBJ2-1|NA
CASSVMYRRDEQFF
TGTGCCAGCAGCGTAATGTACCGCAGGGATGAGCAGTTCTTC
>NA|TRBV6-4|TRBJ2-2|NA
CASSDLATGELFF
TGTGCCAGCAGTGATTTAGCGACCGGGGAGCTGTTTTTT
>NA|TRBV7-2|TRBJ2-4|NA
CASSLPSAGNIQYF
TGTGCCAGCAGCCTCCCCTCAGCGGGCAACATTCAGTACTTC
>NA|TRBV15|TRBJ2-2|NA
CATSTYTGELFF
TGTGCCACCAGCACGTATACCGGGGAGCTGTTTTTT
>NA|TRBV2|TRBJ2-2|NA
CASSEARGAGELFF
TGTGCCAGCAGTGAAGCGCGAGGGGCCGGGGAGCTGTTTTTT
>NA|TRBV9|TRBJ1-5|few
CASSVDPYSNQPQHF
TGTGCCAGCAGCGTAGACCCTTATAGCAATCAGCCCCAGCATTTT
>NA|TRBV12-3/TRBV12-4|TRBJ1-6|NA
CASSLEGSLSSPLHF
TGTGCCAGCAGTTTGGAGGGTTCTCTTAGTTCACCCCTCCACTTT
>NA|TRBV7-2|TRBJ2-5|NA
CASSYRGVLETQYF
TGTGCCAGCAGCTACCGCGGGGTTCTGGAGACCCAGTACTTC
>NA|TRBV24-1|TRBJ2-5|NA
CATALPGVETQYF
TGTGCCACCGCGCTGCCAGGGGTTGAGACCCAGTACTTC
>NA|TRBV29-1|TRBJ2-1|NA
CSVEDPFYNEQFF
TGCAGCGTTGAAGATCCTTTTTACAATGAGCAGTTCTTC
>NA|TRBV6-5|TRBJ2-3|NA
CASSYEGVTDTQYF
TGTGCCAGCAGTTACGAGGGAGTTACAGATACGCAGTATTTT
>TRBD2|TRBV20-1|TRBJ2-1|few
CSGAGTTNEQFF
TGCAGTGGAGCCGGGACTACCAATGAGCAGTTCTTC
>TRBD2|TRBV24-1|TRBJ2-1|NA
CATSDFSSGGSYNEQFF
TGTGCCACCAGTGATTTTTCTAGCGGGGGATCCTACAATGAGCAGTTCTTC
>NA|TRBV9|TRBJ2-1|many
CASSVALGDEQFF
TGTGCCAGCAGCGTAGCCCTGGGAGATGAGCAGTTCTTC
>TRBD1|TRBV2|TRBJ1-4|NA
CASSGVGQFNEKLFF
TGTGCCAGCAGCGGGGTGGGACAGTTCAATGAAAAACTGTTTTTT
>NA|TRBV10-2|TRBJ2-3|NA
CASTDRNTDTQYF
TGCGCCAGCACGGACAGAAACACAGATACGCAGTATTTT
>NA|TRBV6-1|TRBJ2-1|NA
CASSLEGRNEQFF
TGTGCCTCCTCGTTGGAGGGGAGGAATGAGCAGTTCTTC
>NA|TRBV20-1|TRBJ2-1|many
CSASRDSDEQFF
TGCAGTGCTAGTCGTGACTCGGATGAGCAGTTCTTC
>NA|TRBV10-3|TRBJ1-6|NA
CAISERQTDNSPLHF
TGTGCCATCAGTGAAAGGCAGACTGATAATTCACCCCTCCACTTT
>NA|TRBV5-1|TRBJ2-7|NA
CASTEGLSSYEQYF
TGCGCCAGCACCGAGGGCCTATCCTCCTACGAGCAGTACTTC
>NA|TRBV20-1|TRBJ2-1|NA
CSATLTGTPYNEQFF
TGCAGTGCTACCTTAACCGGGACACCTTACAATGAGCAGTTCTTC
>NA|TRBV25-1|TRBJ2-7|once
CASSESATVRRSSYEQYF
TGTGCCAGCAGTGAATCCGCTACCGTGCGGAGGAGCTCCTACGAGCAGTACTTC
>NA|TRBV6-5|TRBJ1-1|NA
CASSYPRGIGQEAFF
TGTGCCAGCAGTTACCCGCGGGGGATAGGACAGGAAGCTTTCTTT
>NA|TRBV6-2/TRBV6-3|TRBJ2-3|NA
CASRNRDTDTQYF
TGTGCCAGCCGGAACAGGGACACAGATACGCAGTATTTT
>TRBD1|TRBV7-9|TRBJ2-7|NA
CASSLAGTDDEQYF
TGTGCCAGCAGCTTAGCGGGGACAGACGACGAGCAGTACTTC
>NA|TRBV27|TRBJ2-5|few
CASSTRRRETQYF
TGTGCCAGCAGCACCAGACGGAGGGAGACCCAGTACTTC
>NA|TRBV5-1|TRBJ2-5|once
CASSPNDGEETQYF
TGCGCCAGCAGCCCTAACGACGGGGAAGAGACCCAGTACTTC
>NA|TRBV6-2/TRBV6-3|TRBJ2-7|NA
CASSYQGIYEQYF
TGTGCCAGCAGTTACCAGGGGATTTACGAGCAGTACTTC
>TRBD2|TRBV15|TRBJ2-7|once
CATSRDRGLAVLYEQYF
TGTGCCACCAGCAGAGATCGCGGTCTAGCGGTTCTCTACGAGCAGTACTTC
>NA|TRBV27|TRBJ2-5|many
CASKSGYQETQYF
TGTGCCAGCAAGTCTGGGTATCAAGAGACCCAGTACTTC
>NA|TRBV4-3|TRBJ2-3|NA
CASSQAVNAGTPRRYTQYF
TGCGCCAGCAGCCAAGCTGTGAACGCCGGGACTCCAAGAAGGTATACGCAGTATTTT
>NA|TRBV3-1|TRBJ1-5|NA
CASSPRRDHQPQHF
TGTGCCAGCAGCCCCAGGAGGGATCATCAGCCCCAGCATTTT
>TRBD1|TRBV27|TRBJ1-6|once
CASSLLGQGRSPLHF
TGTGCCAGCAGTTTATTAGGACAGGGAAGATCACCCCTCCACTTT
>NA|TRBV10-3|TRBJ2-7|few
CATGVWGHEQYF
TGTGCCACAGGGGTATGGGGTCACGAGCAGTACTTC
>NA|TRBV20-1|TRBJ1-5|few
CSASLRGYSNQPQHF
TGCAGTGCTAGTTTACGGGGGTATAGCAATCAGCCCCAGCATTTT